Presented here are 10 T cell receptor beta chains from one specimen sequenced in a study of T cells in Graves' hyperthyroidism and ophthalmopathy (dated by TCRdb to about 2019). The library was generated by multiplex PCR. Sequenced using an Illumina HiSeq 2000. The TCR beta CDR3 regions were amplified from the RNA transcripts. For the first round of RT-PCR on the TCR CDR3, the HTBI primer set was used together with the Qiagen OneStep RT-PCR kit. Using fastp trimming at Q25 and MiXCR clonotype assembly, TCRdb reanalyzed the public sequencing data and kept in-frame beta chains. Rows matching on CDR3 protein sequence are summarized as one entry with the most common DNA and genes. The sample table shows approximately 520,000 distinct CDR3 sequences, and roughly a quarter are seen once. Clones ranked in the top ten supply approximately 11% of the sample. Material: blood. Receptors were obtained from a woman in her 30s with Graves' ophthalmopathy.

This clonotype was seen many times. The chain combines TRBV6-1 with TRBJ1-2; TRBD1 matches 8 bases. The germline CDR1 and CDR2 sequences are MNHNS and SASEGT. After removal of 3 bases from V and 2 bases from J, the junction contained 5 bases not matched to a gene. The CDR3 length is 15 residues. The CDR3 coding sequence is TGTGCCAGCAGTGAGACAGGGGCGACGAACTATGGCTACACCTTC. This codes for CASSETGATNYGYTF.

This clonotype was recorded at least ten times. The CDR3 DNA reads as TGCGCCAGCAGCCAAGAGGGGGGTGGCTACACCTTC. Translating it yields CASSQEGGGYTF. The gene calls are TRBV4-1 and TRBJ1-2; TRBD1 might be the D (5 bases). V lost 0 bases to trimming and J lost 7 bases, with 6 bases between them. The germline CDR1 and CDR2 sequences are MGHRA and YSYEKL. CDR3 length equals 12 residues.

This clonotype was observed at least ten times. The chain combines TRBV12-3 or TRBV12-4 with TRBJ1-1, with no clear D. Trimming removed 6 bases at V and 6 bases at J, with 14 bases between. CDR3 length equals 13 residues. DNA for the CDR3: TGTGCCAGCAGCGGCCGCCGTTCGTCTGAAGCTTTCTTT. This sequence encodes CASSGRRSSEAFF.

This chain connects TRBV28 to TRBJ2-7; 12 bases map to TRBD1. The germline CDR1 and CDR2 sequences are MDHEN and SYDVKM. The V and J ends lost 3 bases and 2 bases, in that order; junction bases with no gene match: 5. The CDR3 runs to 16 residues. This CDR3 reads CASSFRDRGRAYEQYF. The CDR3 DNA follows: TGTGCCAGCAGTTTTAGGGACAGGGGGCGCGCCTACGAGCAGTACTTC.

The chain joins TRBV28 to TRBJ2-7; 14 nucleotides match TRBD2. The length of the CDR3 is 15 residues. The germline gives CDR1 MDHEN, CDR2 SYDVKM. The J segment lost 7 bases and the V segment lost 6 bases, leaving 8 bases of the junction unmatched. CDR3: CASSHGTSGSGEQYF. In DNA, the CDR3 is TGTGCCAGCAGCCATGGGACTAGCGGGAGCGGGGAGCAGTACTTC.

This clonotype was found many times. The chain has TRBV6-5 and TRBJ1-2, with 7 nucleotides matching TRBD1. There are 14 residues in the CDR3. V lost 6 bases and J lost 3; bases outside the gene matches: 7. Germline loops: CDR1 MNHEY, CDR2 SVGAGI. CDR3 bases: TGTGCCAGCAGCCAGGGGGGGATCGACTATGGCTACACCTTC. Translated, it gives CASSQGGIDYGYTF.

This clonotype was recorded at least ten times. The rearrangement links TRBV6-1 to TRBJ2-7; D is undetermined. V was clipped by 2 bases and J by 0 bases, with 8 bases between them. CDR1 and CDR2 (germline): MNHNS, SASEGT. The CDR3 is 14 residues long. The DNA of the CDR3 is TGTGCCAGCAGTGAATCCGCTGACTCCTACGAGCAGTACTTC. Translation gives CASSESADSYEQYF.

This clonotype appeared many times. The chain links TRBV20-1 to TRBJ1-5; D may be TRBD1 (5 bases). Trimming removed 6 bases at V and 5 bases at J, with 17 bases between. Looked up from germline, CDR1 is DFQATT and CDR2 is SNEGSKA (reference sequence). The CDR3 is made up of 14 amino acids. CDR3 bases: TGCAGTGCCGCCACCCCAGACAGTGATCAGCCCCAGCATTTT. Its translation is CSAATPDSDQPQHF.

In this sample, this clonotype turned up a few times. The V call is TRBV12-3 or TRBV12-4, the J call TRBJ2-7; 8 nucleotides match TRBD2. The CDR3 loop spans 12 amino acids. Losses at the gene ends were 3 bases for V and 7 bases for J; bases not matched to a gene: 2. This CDR3 is CASSFAGGEQYF. CDR3 coding DNA: TGTGCCAGCAGTTTCGCGGGGGGAGAGCAGTACTTC.

V gene TRBV6-1 combines with J gene TRBJ1-2; 8 bases align to TRBD1. The trim removed 4 bases at V and 5 bases at J, leaving 18 bases unmatched. The CDR3 loop spans 18 amino acids. Per the germline V gene, CDR1 is MNHNS and CDR2 is SASEGT. The chain's CDR3 is CASSGGGRGQRIDYGYTF. CDR3 nucleotides: TGTGCCAGCAGTGGGGGGGGCAGGGGGCAAAGGATTGATTATGGCTACACCTTC.